This T cell receptor (beta chain) is drawn from a study of T cell changes during pregnancy in multiple sclerosis. Trimming took 1 base from V and 1 from J; bases not matched to a gene: 3. The germline gives CDR1 SGHVS, CDR2 FQNEAQ. The length of the CDR3 is 15 residues. Profiling relied on immunoSEQ multiplex PCR, and the TCRdb table lists in-frame clones only, not all of them. Altogether 80,000 to 100,000 clones are present, almost 95% being singletons, with the ten largest covering approximately 2.6%. This specimen consisted of peripheral blood, obtained in the first trimester of pregnancy. The rearrangement uses TRBV7-8 and TRBJ2-7; TRBD2 aligns across 8 bases. The clonotype comes from a female donor with multiple sclerosis, enrolled in a pregnancy study. The CDR3 DNA follows: TGTGCCAGCAGCTTAGGAGCGGGAGTTTCCTACGAGCAGTACTTC. Its protein is CASSLGAGVSYEQYF.